Detailed here is one T cell receptor beta chain. Its antigen is unidentified. The V and J ends lost 3 bases and 5 bases, in that order; junction bases with no gene match: 7. The CDR3 length is 15 residues. Germline-derived CDR1 and CDR2 are MNHNS and SASEGT. The data were taken from a study of cytomegalovirus exposure and HLA in healthy donors. Overall study results and limits: Some V segments could not be told apart, so they were left out, TRBV6-2 and TRBV6-3 among them.

The donors comprised healthy bone marrow donors. PCR amplification relied on 60 Vbeta primers (plus 13 Jbeta primers). Assay: immunoSEQ multiplex PCR; the TCRdb copy retains only in-frame clones and omits some. The sample lists roughly 200,000 clones; around 70% were seen once. The clonotype originates from a male donor in good health and CMV-seronegative. The chain recombines TRBV6-1 with TRBJ1-5; 7 bases are a match to TRBD1. The source material was PBMCs. CDR3 residues: CASSDLTGSYQPQHF. CDR3 DNA sequence: TGTGCCAGCAGTGATTTGACAGGGTCCTATCAGCCCCAGCATTTT.